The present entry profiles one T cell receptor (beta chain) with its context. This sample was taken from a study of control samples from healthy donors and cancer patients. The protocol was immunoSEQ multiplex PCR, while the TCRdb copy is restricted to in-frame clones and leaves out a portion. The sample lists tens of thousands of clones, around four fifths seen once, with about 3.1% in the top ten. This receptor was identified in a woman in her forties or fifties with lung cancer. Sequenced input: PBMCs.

The CDR3 DNA reads TGTGCCAGCAGCTTAACCCTGGGGACCGGGGAGCTGTTTTTT. Its translation: CASSLTLGTGELFF. The chain is built from TRBV7-2 and TRBJ2-2; D is ambiguous. Germline V gives CDR1 SGHTA, CDR2 FQGNSA. The CDR3 totals 14 residues. With 2 bases removed from V and 5 bases from J, the gap between germline ends came to 9 bases.